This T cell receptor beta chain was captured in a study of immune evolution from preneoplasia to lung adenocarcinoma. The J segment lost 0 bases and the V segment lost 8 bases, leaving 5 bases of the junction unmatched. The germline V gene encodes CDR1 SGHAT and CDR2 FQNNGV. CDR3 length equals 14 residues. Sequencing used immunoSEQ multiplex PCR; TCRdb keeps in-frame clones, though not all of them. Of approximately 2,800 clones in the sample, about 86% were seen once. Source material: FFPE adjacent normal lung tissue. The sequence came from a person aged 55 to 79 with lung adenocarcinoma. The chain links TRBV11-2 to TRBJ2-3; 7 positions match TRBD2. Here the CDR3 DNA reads TGTGCCAGCGGACTAGACGATAGCACAGATACGCAGTATTTT. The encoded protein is CASGLDDSTDTQYF. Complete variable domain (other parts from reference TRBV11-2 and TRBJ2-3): EAGVAQSPRYKIIEKRQSVAFWCNPISGHATLYWYQQILGQGPKLLIQFQNNGVVDDSQLPKDRFSAERLKGVDSTLKIQPAKLEDSAVYLCASGLDDSTDTQYFGPGTRLTVL.